This TCR beta chain was recovered during a study of control samples from healthy donors and cancer patients. V lost 1 base, J lost 6 bases, and 0 bases stayed unmatched. This CDR3 spans 14 amino acids. CDR1 KGHSH and CDR2 LQKENI come from the germline V gene. Measured with immunoSEQ multiplex PCR; TCRdb has only the in-frame clones, and not every one. Here the sample spans 160,000 or so clones, 92% being singletons. The chain combines TRBV18 with TRBJ1-6, with 7 positions matching TRBD1. This sequence originates from a woman in her thirties in good health. The specimen was blood. The chain's CDR3 is CASSPRDSNSPLHF. The CDR3 region has the DNA TGTGCCAGCTCACCACGGGACAGTAATTCACCCCTCCACTTT.